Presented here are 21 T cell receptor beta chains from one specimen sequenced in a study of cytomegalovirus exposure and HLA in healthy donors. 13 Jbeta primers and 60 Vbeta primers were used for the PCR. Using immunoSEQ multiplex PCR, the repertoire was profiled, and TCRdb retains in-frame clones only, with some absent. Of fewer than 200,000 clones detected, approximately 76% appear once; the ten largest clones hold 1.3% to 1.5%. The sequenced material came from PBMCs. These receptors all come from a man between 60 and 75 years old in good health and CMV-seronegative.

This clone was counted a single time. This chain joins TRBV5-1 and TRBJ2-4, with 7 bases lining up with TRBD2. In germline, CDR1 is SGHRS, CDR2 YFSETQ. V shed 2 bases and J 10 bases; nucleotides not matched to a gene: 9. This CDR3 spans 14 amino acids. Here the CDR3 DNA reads TGCGCCAGCAGCTTCCTTGGACTAGTTGAGATTCAGTACTTC. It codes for CASSFLGLVEIQYF.

In DNA form, the CDR3 reads TGTGCCAGCAGCTTAGCCGGGACTGTAACCTACGAGCAGTACTTC. Its translation: CASSLAGTVTYEQYF. The V and J genes are TRBV7-9 and TRBJ2-7; D possibly corresponds to TRBD2 (6 bases). Germline CDR1 and CDR2: SEHNR and FQNEAQ (reference sequence). CDR3 size: 15 residues. V lost 0 bases, J lost 2 bases, and 11 bases lay in between. Filled out from reference TRBV7-9 and TRBJ2-7, the complete variable domain reads DTGVSQNPRHKITKRGQNVTFRCDPISEHNRLYWYRQTLGQGPEFLTYFQNEAQLEKSRLLSDRFSAERPKGSFSTLEIQRTEQGDSAMYLCASSLAGTVTYEQYFGPGTRLTVT.

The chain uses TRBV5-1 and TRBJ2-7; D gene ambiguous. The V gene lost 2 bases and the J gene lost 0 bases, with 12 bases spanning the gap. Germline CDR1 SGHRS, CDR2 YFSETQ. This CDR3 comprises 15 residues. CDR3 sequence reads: CASSLGAQSSYEQYF. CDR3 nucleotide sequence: TGCGCCAGCAGCTTAGGAGCGCAAAGCTCCTACGAGCAGTACTTC.

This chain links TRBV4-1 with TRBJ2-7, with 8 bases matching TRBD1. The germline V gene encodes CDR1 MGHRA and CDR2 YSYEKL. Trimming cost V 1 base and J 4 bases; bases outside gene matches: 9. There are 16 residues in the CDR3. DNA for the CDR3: TGCGCCAGCAGCCAAGCAGGTGGACAGGGTCTGTACGAGCAGTACTTC. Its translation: CASSQAGGQGLYEQYF.

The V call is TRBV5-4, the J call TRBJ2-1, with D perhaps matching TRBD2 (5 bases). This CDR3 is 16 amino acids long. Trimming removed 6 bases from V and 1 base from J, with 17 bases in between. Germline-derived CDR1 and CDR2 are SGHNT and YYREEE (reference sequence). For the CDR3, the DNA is TGTGCCAGCACGGCCGGACGGACTCGTTCCTACAATGAGCAGTTCTTC. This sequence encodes CASTAGRTRSYNEQFF.

The DNA for the CDR3 is TGCGCCAGCAGCCAAGTATTAGCGGGAGGGCCGGGGGAGACCCAGTACTTC. Translated: CASSQVLAGGPGETQYF. The genes are TRBV4-1 and TRBJ2-5, with 11 bases lining up with TRBD2. The V gene's germline CDR1 is MGHRA and CDR2 YSYEKL. There are 17 residues in the CDR3. V shed 1 base and J 5 bases; nucleotides not matched to a gene: 9.

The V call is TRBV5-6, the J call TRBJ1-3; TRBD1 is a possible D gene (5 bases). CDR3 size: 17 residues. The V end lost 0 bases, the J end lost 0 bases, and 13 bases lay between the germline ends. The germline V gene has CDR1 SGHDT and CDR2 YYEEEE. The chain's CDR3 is CASSLVEGVSSGNTIYF. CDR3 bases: TGTGCCAGCAGCTTGGTCGAAGGGGTTTCCTCTGGAAACACCATATATTTT.

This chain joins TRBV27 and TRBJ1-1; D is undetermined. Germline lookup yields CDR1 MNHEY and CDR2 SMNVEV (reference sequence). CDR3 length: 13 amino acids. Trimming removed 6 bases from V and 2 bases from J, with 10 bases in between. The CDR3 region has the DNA TGTGCCAGCAGGGGCACGGTCAACACTGAAGCTTTCTTT. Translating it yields CASRGTVNTEAFF.

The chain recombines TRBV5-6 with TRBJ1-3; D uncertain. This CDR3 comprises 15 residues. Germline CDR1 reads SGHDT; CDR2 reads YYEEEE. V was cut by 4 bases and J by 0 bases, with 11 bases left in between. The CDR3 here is CASSPWFYSGNTIYF. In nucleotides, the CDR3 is TGTGCCAGCAGCCCCTGGTTCTACTCTGGAAACACCATATATTTT.

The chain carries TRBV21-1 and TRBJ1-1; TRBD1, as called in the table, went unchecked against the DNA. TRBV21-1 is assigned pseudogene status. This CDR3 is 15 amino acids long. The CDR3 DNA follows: TGTGCCAGCAGCACCAAAGGACAGGGGAGCACTGAAGCTTTCTTT. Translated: CASSTKGQGSTEAFF.

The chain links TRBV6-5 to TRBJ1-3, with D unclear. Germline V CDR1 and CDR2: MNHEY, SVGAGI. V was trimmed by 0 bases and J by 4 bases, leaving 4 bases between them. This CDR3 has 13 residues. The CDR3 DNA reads TGTGCCAGCAGTTACTCTGGCGGAAACACCATATATTTT. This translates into CASSYSGGNTIYF.

CDR3 region: CASSVSAGETQYF. CDR3 nucleotides: TGTGCCAGCAGCGTATCAGCGGGAGAGACCCAGTACTTC. The gene calls are TRBV9 and TRBJ2-5, with D perhaps matching TRBD2 (6 bases). There are 13 residues in the CDR3. CDR1 is SGDLS, CDR2 YYNGEE, per germline. Trimming removed 1 base from V and 4 bases from J, with 8 bases in between.

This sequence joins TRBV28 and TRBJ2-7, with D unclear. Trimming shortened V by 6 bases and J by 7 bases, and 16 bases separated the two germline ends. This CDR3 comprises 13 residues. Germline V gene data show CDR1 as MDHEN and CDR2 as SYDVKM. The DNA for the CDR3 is TGTGCCAGCAGCATCTCGACCGGGTCAGAGCAGTACTTC. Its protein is CASSISTGSEQYF.

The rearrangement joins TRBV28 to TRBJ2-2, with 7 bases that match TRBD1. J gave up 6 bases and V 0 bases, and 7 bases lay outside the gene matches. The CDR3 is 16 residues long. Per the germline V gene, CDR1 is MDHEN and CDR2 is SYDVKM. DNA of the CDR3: TGTGCCAGCAGTTTATGGGCCACAGGGGCCGCCGGGGAGCTGTTTTTT. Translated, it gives CASSLWATGAAGELFF.

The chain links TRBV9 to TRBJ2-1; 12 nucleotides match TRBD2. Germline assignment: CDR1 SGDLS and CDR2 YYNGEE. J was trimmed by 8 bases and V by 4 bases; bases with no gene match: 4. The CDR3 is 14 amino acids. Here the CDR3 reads CASSMTSGSYEQFF. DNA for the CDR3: TGTGCCAGCAGCATGACTAGCGGGAGTTATGAGCAGTTCTTC.

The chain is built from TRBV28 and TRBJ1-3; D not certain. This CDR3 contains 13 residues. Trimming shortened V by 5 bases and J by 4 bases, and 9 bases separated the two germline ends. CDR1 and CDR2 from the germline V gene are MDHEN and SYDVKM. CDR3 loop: CASSGPLGNTIYF. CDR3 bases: TGTGCCAGCAGTGGCCCCTTGGGAAACACCATATATTTT.

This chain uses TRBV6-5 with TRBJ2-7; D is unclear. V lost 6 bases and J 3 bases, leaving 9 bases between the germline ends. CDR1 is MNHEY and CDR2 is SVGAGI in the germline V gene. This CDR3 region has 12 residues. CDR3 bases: TGTGCCAGCAGAGGCAGAGGCTACGAGCAGTACTTC. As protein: CASRGRGYEQYF.

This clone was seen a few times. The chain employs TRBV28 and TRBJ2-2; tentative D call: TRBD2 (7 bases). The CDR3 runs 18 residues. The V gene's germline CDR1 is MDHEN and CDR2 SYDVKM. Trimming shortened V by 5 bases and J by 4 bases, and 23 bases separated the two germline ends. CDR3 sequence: CASSLPRRGGVGTGELFF. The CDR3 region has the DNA TGTGCCAGCAGTCTCCCCCGTAGGGGGGGAGTGGGCACCGGGGAGCTGTTTTTT.

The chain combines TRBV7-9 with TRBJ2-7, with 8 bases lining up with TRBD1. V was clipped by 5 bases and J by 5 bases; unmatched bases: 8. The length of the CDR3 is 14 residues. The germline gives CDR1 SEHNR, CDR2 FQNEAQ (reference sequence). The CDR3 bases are TGTGCCAGCAGCCAAGACAGGGGTAACCACGAGCAGTACTTC. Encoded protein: CASSQDRGNHEQYF. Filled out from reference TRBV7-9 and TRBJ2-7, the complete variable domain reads DTGVSQNPRHKITKRGQNVTFRCDPISEHNRLYWYRQTLGQGPEFLTYFQNEAQLEKSRLLSDRFSAERPKGSFSTLEIQRTEQGDSAMYLCASSQDRGNHEQYFGPGTRLTVT.

The CDR3 nucleotides are TGTGCCAGCAGCTCCGGACAGGGGCCCTACGAGCAGTACTTC. This codes for CASSSGQGPYEQYF. The chain couples TRBV7-2 to TRBJ2-7, with 9 positions matching TRBD1. J gave up 2 bases and V 4 bases, and 3 bases lay outside the gene matches. The CDR3 extends over 14 amino acids. Germline-derived CDR1 and CDR2 are SGHTA and FQGNSA.

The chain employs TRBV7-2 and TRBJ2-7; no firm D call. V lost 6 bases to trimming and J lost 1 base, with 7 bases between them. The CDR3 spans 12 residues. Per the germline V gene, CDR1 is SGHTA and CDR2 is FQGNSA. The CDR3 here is CASSPTSYEQYF. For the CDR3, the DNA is TGTGCCAGCAGTCCCACTTCCTACGAGCAGTACTTC. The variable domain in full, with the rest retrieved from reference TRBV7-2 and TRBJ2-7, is GAGVSQSPSNKVTEKGKDVELRCDPISGHTALYWYRQSLGQGLEFLIYFQGNSAPDKSGLPSDRFSAERTGGSVSTLTIQRTQQEDSAVYLCASSPTSYEQYFGPGTRLTVT.